This T cell receptor (beta chain) emerged from a study of T cells after yellow fever vaccination. CDR3 length: 14 amino acids. From germline, CDR1 is MNHEY and CDR2 SVGEGT. J gave up 0 bases and V 6 bases, and 1 base lay outside the gene matches. General observations from the study: Weaker, the secondary response peaked sooner, at day 5 versus 15. Within FACS-sorted repertoires, abundant clonotypes contaminating from the bulk population could be present. Some clonotypes, a small share, were shared between CD4 and CD8 compartments.

The table lists this clonotype with many counts. Its target is unknown. In TCRdb, the 5' RACE reads were re-called with MiXCR into one record per CDR3 protein. Here the sample spans roughly 150,000 distinct CDR3 sequences, 6.6% being singletons. The rearrangement joins TRBV6-2 or TRBV6-3 to TRBJ2-1; 8 nucleotides align to TRBD1. This clonotype was sampled from a man aged 25 to 40 who received the YFV17D yellow fever vaccine. The material sequenced was CD4+ T cells sorted from PBMCs, taken 10 days after the yellow fever booster vaccination. The CDR3, as DNA: TGTGCCAGCAGAGGACAGGGCTCCTACAATGAGCAGTTCTTC. Protein: CASRGQGSYNEQFF.